This is a list of T cell receptor beta chains from one sample in a study of blood T cells in healthy people across ages. TCRdb reanalysed the 5' RACE reads using MiXCR and keeps one entry per CDR3 protein. The sample holds 700,000 to 1,000,000 distinct CDR3 sequences, under 55% seen once. The material sequenced was blood. These receptors all come from a man between 60 and 75 years old in good health. Each CDR3 is given with its conserved first and last residue. A D gene is named only where the DNA matches it firmly. The size entry is marked missing in some rows and otherwise reads once, few, many or a size class.

V gene: TRBV7-3; J gene: TRBJ1-2; clone size: -; D gene: -; CDR3 protein: CASSLVPGPYGYTF; CDR3 DNA: TGTGCCAGCAGCTTAGTTCCAGGCCCCTATGGCTACACCTTC
V gene: TRBV15; J gene: TRBJ2-3; clone size: few; D gene: -; CDR3 protein: CATSRGGKKTDTQYF; CDR3 DNA: TGTGCCACCAGCAGAGGAGGGAAAAAGACAGATACGCAGTATTTT
V gene: TRBV5-1; J gene: TRBJ2-5; clone size: -; D gene: TRBD2; CDR3 protein: CASSFGLAGIQETQYF; CDR3 DNA: TGCGCCAGCAGCTTCGGGCTAGCGGGGATTCAAGAGACCCAGTACTTC
V gene: TRBV28; J gene: TRBJ2-5; clone size: -; D gene: -; CDR3 protein: CASSTGGLEETQYF; CDR3 DNA: TGTGCCAGCAGCACCGGGGGGCTGGAAGAGACCCAGTACTTC
V gene: TRBV27; J gene: TRBJ2-7; clone size: few; D gene: -; CDR3 protein: CASSFTGREQYF; CDR3 DNA: TGTGCCAGCAGTTTTACGGGCAGGGAGCAGTACTTC
V gene: TRBV20-1; J gene: TRBJ2-1; clone size: few; D gene: -; CDR3 protein: CSASAPRKTQNNEQFF; CDR3 DNA: TGCAGTGCTAGTGCCCCCCGAAAAACACAAAACAATGAGCAGTTCTTC
V gene: TRBV6-5; J gene: TRBJ1-2; clone size: -; D gene: TRBD1; CDR3 protein: CASSRRGQGYGYTF; CDR3 DNA: TGTGCCAGCAGCCGACGGGGACAGGGCTATGGCTACACCTTC
V gene: TRBV11-2; J gene: TRBJ2-2; clone size: few; D gene: TRBD1; CDR3 protein: CASTGQGALGPGELFF; CDR3 DNA: TGTGCCAGCACCGGACAGGGGGCCCTCGGCCCCGGGGAGCTGTTTTTT
V gene: TRBV29-1; J gene: TRBJ1-2; clone size: many; D gene: -; CDR3 protein: CSVDDGEFYGYTF; CDR3 DNA: TGCAGCGTTGATGATGGAGAATTTTATGGCTACACCTTC
V gene: TRBV7-3; J gene: TRBJ2-5; clone size: few; D gene: TRBD2; CDR3 protein: CASSLQSSGGKETQYF; CDR3 DNA: TGTGCCAGCAGCTTACAGTCTAGCGGGGGGAAAGAGACCCAGTACTTC
V gene: TRBV4-1; J gene: TRBJ2-5; clone size: -; D gene: TRBD2; CDR3 protein: CASSPRGAGGQETQYF; CDR3 DNA: TGCGCCAGCAGCCCTAGGGGAGCGGGGGGCCAAGAGACCCAGTACTTC
V gene: TRBV11-3; J gene: TRBJ2-5; clone size: -; D gene: TRBD2; CDR3 protein: CASSQSGGAGSETQYF; CDR3 DNA: TGTGCCAGCAGCCAAAGCGGGGGGGCCGGGTCGGAGACCCAGTACTTC
V gene: TRBV6-1; J gene: TRBJ2-5; clone size: -; D gene: -; CDR3 protein: CASSEALMAGLETQYF; CDR3 DNA: TGTGCCAGCAGTGAAGCGCTTATGGCAGGTCTCGAGACCCAGTACTTC
V gene: TRBV29-1; J gene: TRBJ2-1; clone size: -; D gene: -; CDR3 protein: CSPRAIPRISYNEQFF; CDR3 DNA: TGCAGCCCCAGAGCCATACCTAGGATCTCCTACAATGAGCAGTTCTTC
V gene: TRBV29-1; J gene: TRBJ1-2; clone size: few; D gene: -; CDR3 protein: CSVEDPDNSYYGYTF; CDR3 DNA: TGCAGCGTTGAAGATCCGGACAATTCCTACTATGGCTACACCTTC
V gene: TRBV7-3; J gene: TRBJ1-1; clone size: -; D gene: -; CDR3 protein: CASSLDRTANTEAFF; CDR3 DNA: TGTGCCAGCAGCTTAGATCGGACAGCTAACACTGAAGCTTTCTTT
V gene: TRBV20-1; J gene: TRBJ2-1; clone size: few; D gene: -; CDR3 protein: CSARDLLTGRLDEQFF; CDR3 DNA: TGCAGTGCTAGAGATTTGTTGACGGGAAGGTTGGATGAGCAGTTCTTC
V gene: TRBV5-1; J gene: TRBJ2-7; clone size: -; D gene: TRBD2; CDR3 protein: CASKELAGGLGYEQYF; CDR3 DNA: TGCGCCAGTAAGGAACTAGCGGGGGGGCTTGGCTACGAGCAGTACTTC
V gene: TRBV5-5; J gene: TRBJ2-7; clone size: -; D gene: -; CDR3 protein: CASSLGQSLYEQYF; CDR3 DNA: TGTGCCAGCAGCTTGGGACAGAGCCTCTACGAGCAGTACTTC
V gene: TRBV20-1; J gene: TRBJ1-5; clone size: few; D gene: TRBD1; CDR3 protein: CSAPPGQGPNQPQHF; CDR3 DNA: TGCAGTGCCCCCCCGGGACAGGGACCTAATCAGCCCCAGCATTTT
V gene: TRBV12-3/TRBV12-4; J gene: TRBJ2-3; clone size: -; D gene: -; CDR3 protein: CASSYRGGRVGTDTQYF; CDR3 DNA: TGTGCCAGCAGTTACAGGGGGGGGCGTGTGGGCACAGATACGCAGTATTTT
V gene: TRBV11-2; J gene: TRBJ2-1; clone size: -; D gene: -; CDR3 protein: CASSLGQGLEEFF; CDR3 DNA: TGTGCCAGCAGCTTAGGCCAGGGACTCGAGGAGTTCTTC
V gene: TRBV6-6; J gene: TRBJ2-1; clone size: -; D gene: TRBD1; CDR3 protein: CASSYTGQGSNEQFF; CDR3 DNA: TGTGCCAGCAGTTACACCGGACAGGGCAGCAATGAGCAGTTCTTC
V gene: TRBV10-3; J gene: TRBJ2-3; clone size: few; D gene: -; CDR3 protein: CATAGTDTQYF; CDR3 DNA: TGTGCCACCGCCGGGACAGATACGCAGTATTTT
V gene: TRBV5-5; J gene: TRBJ2-2; clone size: -; D gene: -; CDR3 protein: CASSLGGPTGELFF; CDR3 DNA: TGTGCCAGCAGCTTGGGAGGACCCACCGGGGAGCTGTTTTTT
V gene: TRBV29-1; J gene: TRBJ1-4; clone size: few; D gene: -; CDR3 protein: CSVEKGFGNEKLFF; CDR3 DNA: TGCAGCGTTGAGAAGGGATTCGGTAATGAAAAACTGTTTTTT
V gene: TRBV14; J gene: TRBJ2-7; clone size: -; D gene: -; CDR3 protein: CASSQAVTGYYEQYF; CDR3 DNA: TGTGCCAGCAGCCAAGCCGTGACAGGATACTACGAGCAGTACTTC
V gene: TRBV5-6; J gene: TRBJ2-1; clone size: -; D gene: TRBD1; CDR3 protein: CASSQGTGLKEQFF; CDR3 DNA: TGTGCCAGCAGCCAAGGGACAGGGTTGAAGGAGCAGTTCTTC
V gene: TRBV28; J gene: TRBJ2-5; clone size: -; D gene: TRBD1; CDR3 protein: CASRNHYRGETQYF; CDR3 DNA: TGTGCCAGCAGGAATCATTACAGGGGTGAGACCCAGTACTTC
V gene: TRBV6-1; J gene: TRBJ1-1; clone size: few; D gene: -; CDR3 protein: CASRDRDRNTEAFF; CDR3 DNA: TGTGCCAGCAGGGACCGGGACCGAAACACTGAAGCTTTCTTT
V gene: TRBV4-1; J gene: TRBJ2-6; clone size: -; D gene: -; CDR3 protein: CASSQEGSGVGANVLTF; CDR3 DNA: TGCGCCAGCAGCCAAGAGGGATCCGGGGTTGGGGCCAACGTCCTGACTTTC